The sequence of this T cell receptor beta chain was determined in a study of T-cell reconstitution after alpha-beta-depleted transplantation in children. Overall study results and limits: T-cell numbers and diversity one year post-transplant derived largely from freshly generated T cells. Some patients showed high day-60 TCRbeta diversity, which derived from surviving recipient T cells and thymic progenitors. About two months after transplant, alpha-beta T cells reportedly came from several hundred expanded graft clones.

This clonotype has a handful of counts. Its target is unknown. Unique molecular identifiers were incorporated when the TCRbeta library was constructed. TCRdb passed the PCR reads through MiXCR, listing each CDR3 protein once. The sample lists 500,000 to 750,000 distinct CDR3 sequences; around 13% were seen once. This TCR was recovered from a male patient between 5 and 17 years old who had a stem cell transplant for acute myeloid leukemia, so the T cells may come from the graft donor. The material was PBMCs, mostly from graft donor cells, obtained 360 days after TCRalphabeta/CD19-depleted stem cell transplant.

CDR3 bases: TGTGCCAGCAGCCCCCGGACAGCCAACTATGGCTACACCTTC. Its protein product is CASSPRTANYGYTF. This chain connects TRBV11-2 to TRBJ1-2, with D perhaps matching TRBD1 (6 bases). Trimming took 5 bases from V and 2 from J, leaving 12 bases between them. CDR1 and CDR2 (germline): SGHAT, FQNNGV. The CDR3 has 14 amino acids.